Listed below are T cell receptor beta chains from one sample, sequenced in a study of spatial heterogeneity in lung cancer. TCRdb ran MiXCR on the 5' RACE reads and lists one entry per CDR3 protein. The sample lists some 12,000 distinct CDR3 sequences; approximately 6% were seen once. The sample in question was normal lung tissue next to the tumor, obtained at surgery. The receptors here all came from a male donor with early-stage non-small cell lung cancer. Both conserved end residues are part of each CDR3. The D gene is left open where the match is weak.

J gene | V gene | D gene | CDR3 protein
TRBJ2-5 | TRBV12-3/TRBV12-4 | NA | CASSLGARGETQYF
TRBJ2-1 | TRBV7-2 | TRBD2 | CASRVGLAAYNEQFF
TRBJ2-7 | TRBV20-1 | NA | CSAGPAPYEQYF
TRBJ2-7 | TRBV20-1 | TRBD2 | CSARDRTSGSYEQYF
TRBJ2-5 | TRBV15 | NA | CATSSVGGETQYF
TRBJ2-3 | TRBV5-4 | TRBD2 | CASSPGLATLLDTQYF
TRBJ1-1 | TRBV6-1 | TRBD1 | CASRDPPGQGRMGEAFF
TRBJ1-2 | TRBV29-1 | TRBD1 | CSVSGGTNYGYTF
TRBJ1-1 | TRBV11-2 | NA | CASSFRVVTEAFF
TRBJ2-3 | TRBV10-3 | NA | CASGKGPSTDTQYF
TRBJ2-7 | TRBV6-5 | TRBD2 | CASSYSRLAGTEGYF
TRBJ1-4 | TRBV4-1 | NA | CASSQGLTLNEKLFF
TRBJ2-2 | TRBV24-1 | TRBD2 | CATSDLAGFSGELFF
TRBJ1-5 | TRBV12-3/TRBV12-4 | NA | CASSFREEQPQHF
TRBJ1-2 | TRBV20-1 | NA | CSARDRAKTGGYTF
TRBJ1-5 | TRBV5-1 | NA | CASRPGSAGNQPQHF
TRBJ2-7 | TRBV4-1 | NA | CASSQDGLAREQYF
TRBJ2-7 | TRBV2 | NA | CASSREHSYEQYF
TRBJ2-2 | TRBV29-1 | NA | CSVQQSTGELFF
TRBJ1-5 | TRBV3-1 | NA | CASSQGLRGDQPQHF
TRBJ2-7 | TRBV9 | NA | CASSVAGSWNEQYF
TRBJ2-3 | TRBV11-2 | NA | CASSLDGGNTQYF
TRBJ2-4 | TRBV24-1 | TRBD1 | CANEQQGQIRRAKNIQYF
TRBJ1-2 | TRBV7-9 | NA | CASRLEGGYYGYTF
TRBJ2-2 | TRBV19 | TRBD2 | CASSISSGRAELFF
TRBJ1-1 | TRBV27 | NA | CASNMRGNTEAFF
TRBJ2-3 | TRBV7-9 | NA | CAGRMFFDTDTQYF
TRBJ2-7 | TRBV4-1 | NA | CASSQEKHYEQYF
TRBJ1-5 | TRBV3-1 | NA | CASSPNSGGATQPQHF
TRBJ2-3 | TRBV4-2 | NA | CASSPTRVSTDTQYF
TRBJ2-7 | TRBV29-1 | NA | CSVEVGRGYEQYF
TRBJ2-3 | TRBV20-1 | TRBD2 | CSAKVTSGRLITDTQYF
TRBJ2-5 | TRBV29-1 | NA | CSSKGPRRTETQYF
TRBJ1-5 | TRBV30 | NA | CAWGGNNQPQHF
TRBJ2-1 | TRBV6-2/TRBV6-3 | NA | CASSYQPYGSYNEQFF
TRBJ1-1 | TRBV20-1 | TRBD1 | CSAGERTGARRAFF
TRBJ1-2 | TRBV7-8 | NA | CASSMGDYGYTF
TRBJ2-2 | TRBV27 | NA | CASRSSGRAITGELFF
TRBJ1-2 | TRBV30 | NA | CAWVYPTGNYGYTF
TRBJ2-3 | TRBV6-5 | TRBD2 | CASSPTASGRARDTQYF
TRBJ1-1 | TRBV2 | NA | CASSVETTGTEAFF
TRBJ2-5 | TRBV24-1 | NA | CATSDPGPAQETQYF
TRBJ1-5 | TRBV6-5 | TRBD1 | CASGKTGAGNQPQHF
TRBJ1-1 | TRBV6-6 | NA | CASSPPQGEAFF
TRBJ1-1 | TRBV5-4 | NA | CASSFPQNTEAFF
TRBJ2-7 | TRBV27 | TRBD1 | CASGSGTVPDEQYF
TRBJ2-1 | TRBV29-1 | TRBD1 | CSVEGPGTGGGNEQFF
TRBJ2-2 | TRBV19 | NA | CASTNPNTGELFF
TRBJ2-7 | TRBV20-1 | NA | CSARDAQGLYEQYF
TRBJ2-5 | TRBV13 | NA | CASSRNPRGETQYF
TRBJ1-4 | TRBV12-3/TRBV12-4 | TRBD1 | CASTRTGARRKLFF
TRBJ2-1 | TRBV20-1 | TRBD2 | CSARDPRASGRSNEQFF
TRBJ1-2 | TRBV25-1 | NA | CASSASGAQGKTF
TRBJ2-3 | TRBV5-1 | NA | CASSDTGTYTDTQYF